Included here is one TCR beta chain sequence, with context. The data were obtained in a study of cytomegalovirus exposure and HLA in healthy donors. The PCR contained 60 Vbeta and 13 Jbeta primers. Clones were read by immunoSEQ multiplex PCR, and TCRdb kept only the in-frame ones, dropping some. The listing records 30,000 to 35,000 clones. These donors counted as nominally healthy when sampled, but unrecorded immune exposures were likely. Germline CDR1 reads SGHRS; CDR2 reads YFSETQ. This CDR3 comprises 15 residues. V was pared by 4 bases and J by 2 bases, with 2 bases of the junction left unmatched. V is TRBV5-1 and J is TRBJ2-1; 11 bases map to TRBD2. What was sequenced was PBMCs. The receptor was isolated from a woman between 40 and 50 years old in good health and CMV-seropositive. The CDR3 sequence is CASSPTSGTYNEQFF. CDR3 bases: TGCGCCAGCAGCCCGACTAGCGGGACCTACAATGAGCAGTTCTTC.